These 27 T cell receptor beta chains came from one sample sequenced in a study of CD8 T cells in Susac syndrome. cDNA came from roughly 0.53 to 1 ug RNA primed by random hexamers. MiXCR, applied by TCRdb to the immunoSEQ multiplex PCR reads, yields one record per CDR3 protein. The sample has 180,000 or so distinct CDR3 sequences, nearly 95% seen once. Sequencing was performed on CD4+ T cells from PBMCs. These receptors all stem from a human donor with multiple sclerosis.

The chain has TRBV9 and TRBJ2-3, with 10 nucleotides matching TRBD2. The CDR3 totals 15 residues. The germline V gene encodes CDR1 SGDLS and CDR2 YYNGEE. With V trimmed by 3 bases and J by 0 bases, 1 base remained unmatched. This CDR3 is CASSASGGSTDTQYF. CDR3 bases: TGTGCCAGCAGCGCTAGCGGGGGCAGCACAGATACGCAGTATTTT. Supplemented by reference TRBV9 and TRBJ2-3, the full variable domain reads DSGVTQTPKHLITATGQRVTLRCSPRSGDLSVYWYQQSLDQGLQFLIQYYNGEERAKGNILERFSAQQFPDLHSELNLSSLELGDSALYFCASSASGGSTDTQYFGPGTRLTVL.

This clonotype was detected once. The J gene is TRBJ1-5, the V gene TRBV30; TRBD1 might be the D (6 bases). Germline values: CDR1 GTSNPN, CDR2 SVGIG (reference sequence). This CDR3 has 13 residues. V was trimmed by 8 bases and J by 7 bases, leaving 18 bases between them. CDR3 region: CALGALGRQPQHF. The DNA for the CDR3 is TGTGCCCTGGGGGCTTTGGGACGGCAGCCCCAGCATTTT.

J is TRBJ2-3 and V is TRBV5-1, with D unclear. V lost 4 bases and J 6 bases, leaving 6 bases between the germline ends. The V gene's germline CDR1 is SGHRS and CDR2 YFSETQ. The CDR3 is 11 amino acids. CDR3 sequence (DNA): TGCGCCAGCAGCCCGGACGATACGCAGTATTTT. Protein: CASSPDDTQYF.

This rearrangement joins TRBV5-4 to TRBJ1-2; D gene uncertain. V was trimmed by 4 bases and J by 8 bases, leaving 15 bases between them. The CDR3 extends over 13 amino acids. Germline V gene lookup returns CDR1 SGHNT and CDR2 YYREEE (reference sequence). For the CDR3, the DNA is TGTGCCAGCAGCCCCGCCTCACTGGAAGGCTACACCTTC. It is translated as CASSPASLEGYTF. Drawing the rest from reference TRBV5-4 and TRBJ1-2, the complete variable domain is ETGVTQSPTHLIKTRGQQVTLRCSSQSGHNTVSWYQQALGQGPQFIFQYYREEENGRGNFPPRFSGLQFPNYSSELNVNALELDDSALYLCASSPASLEGYTFGSGTRLTVV.

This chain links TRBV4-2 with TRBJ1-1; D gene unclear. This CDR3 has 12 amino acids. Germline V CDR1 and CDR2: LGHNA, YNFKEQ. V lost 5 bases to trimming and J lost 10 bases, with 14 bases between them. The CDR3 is CASSYQQRRAFF. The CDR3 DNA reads TGTGCCAGCAGCTATCAACAGAGACGAGCTTTCTTT.

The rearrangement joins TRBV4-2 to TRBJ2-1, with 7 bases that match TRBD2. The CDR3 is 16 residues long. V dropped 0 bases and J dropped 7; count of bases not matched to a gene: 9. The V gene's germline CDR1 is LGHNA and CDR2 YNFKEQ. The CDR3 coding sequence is TGTGCCAGCAGCCAAGATCGGGGGGAAGGTGGTAATGAGCAGTTCTTC. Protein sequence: CASSQDRGEGGNEQFF.

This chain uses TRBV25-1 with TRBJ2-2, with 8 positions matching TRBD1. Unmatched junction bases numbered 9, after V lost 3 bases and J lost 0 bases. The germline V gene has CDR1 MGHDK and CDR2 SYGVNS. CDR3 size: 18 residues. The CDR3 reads CASSDRTGSVANTGELFF. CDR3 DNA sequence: TGTGCCAGCAGTGACCGGACAGGGTCTGTCGCGAACACCGGGGAGCTGTTTTTT. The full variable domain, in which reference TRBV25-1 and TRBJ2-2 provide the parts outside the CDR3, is EADIYQTPRYLVIGTGKKITLECSQTMGHDKMYWYQQDPGMELHLIHYSYGVNSTEKGDLSSESTVSRIRTEHFPLTLESARPSHTSQYLCASSDRTGSVANTGELFFGEGSRLTVL.

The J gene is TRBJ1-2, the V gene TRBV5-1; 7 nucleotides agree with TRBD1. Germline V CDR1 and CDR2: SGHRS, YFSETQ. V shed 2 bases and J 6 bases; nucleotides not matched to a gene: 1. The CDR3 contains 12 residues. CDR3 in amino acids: CASSFTGDGYTF. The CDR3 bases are TGCGCCAGCAGCTTTACAGGGGATGGCTACACCTTC.

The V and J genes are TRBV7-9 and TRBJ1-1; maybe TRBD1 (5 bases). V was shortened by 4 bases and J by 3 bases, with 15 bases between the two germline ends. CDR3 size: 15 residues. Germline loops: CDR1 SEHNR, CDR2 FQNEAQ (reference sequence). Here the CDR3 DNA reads TGTGCCAGCAGCTCCTTCGCGCGGGGCGACACTGAAGCTTTCTTT. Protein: CASSSFARGDTEAFF.

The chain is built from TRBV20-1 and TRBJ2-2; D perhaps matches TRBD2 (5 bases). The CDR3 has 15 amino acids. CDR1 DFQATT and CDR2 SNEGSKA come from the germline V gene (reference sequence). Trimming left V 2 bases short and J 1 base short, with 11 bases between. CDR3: CSARKRDRNTGELFF. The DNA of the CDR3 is TGCAGTGCTAGAAAACGGGATAGGAACACCGGGGAGCTGTTTTTT.

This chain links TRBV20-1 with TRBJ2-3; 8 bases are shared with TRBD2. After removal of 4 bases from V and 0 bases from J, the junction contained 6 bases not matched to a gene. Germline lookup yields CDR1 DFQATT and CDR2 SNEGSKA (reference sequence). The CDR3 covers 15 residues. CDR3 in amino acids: CSATSASGSTDTQYF. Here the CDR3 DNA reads TGCAGTGCTACTAGCGCTAGCGGGAGCACAGATACGCAGTATTTT.

The chain's CDR3 is CSVKSGRANEQFF. As DNA, the CDR3 is TGCAGCGTCAAAAGCGGGAGGGCCAATGAGCAGTTCTTC. V and J are TRBV29-1 and TRBJ2-1; TRBD2 matches at 10 bases. Germline trimming cut 6 bases from V and 6 bases from J; bases unmatched to any gene: 5. Germline V gene sequence: CDR1 SQVTM, CDR2 ANQGSEA. This CDR3 contains 13 residues.

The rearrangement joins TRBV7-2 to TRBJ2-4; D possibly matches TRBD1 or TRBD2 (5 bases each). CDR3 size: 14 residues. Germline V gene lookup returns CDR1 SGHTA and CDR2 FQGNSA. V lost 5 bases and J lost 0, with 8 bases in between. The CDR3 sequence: CASSTGLAKNIQYF. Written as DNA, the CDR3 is TGTGCCAGCAGCACGGGGCTAGCCAAAAACATTCAGTACTTC.

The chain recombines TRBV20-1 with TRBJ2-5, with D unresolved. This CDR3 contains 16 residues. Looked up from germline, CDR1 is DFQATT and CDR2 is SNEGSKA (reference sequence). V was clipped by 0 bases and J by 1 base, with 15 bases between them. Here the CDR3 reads CSARDVGFWPQETQYF. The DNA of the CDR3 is TGCAGTGCTAGAGACGTCGGTTTTTGGCCCCAAGAGACCCAGTACTTC.

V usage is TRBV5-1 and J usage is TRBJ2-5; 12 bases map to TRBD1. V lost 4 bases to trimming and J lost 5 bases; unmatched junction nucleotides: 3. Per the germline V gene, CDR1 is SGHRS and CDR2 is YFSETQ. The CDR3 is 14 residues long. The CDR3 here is CASSRDRGHETQYF. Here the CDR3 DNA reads TGCGCCAGCAGCCGGGACAGGGGGCACGAGACCCAGTACTTC.

CDR3 sequence reads: CASSWTANYEQYF. As DNA, the CDR3 is TGTGCCAGCAGTTGGACAGCTAACTACGAGCAGTACTTC. V usage is TRBV27 and J usage is TRBJ2-7, with D perhaps matching TRBD1 (6 bases). CDR1 is MNHEY and CDR2 is SMNVEV in the germline V gene (reference sequence). Trimming removed 4 bases from V and 3 bases from J, with 10 bases in between. The CDR3 contains 13 residues.

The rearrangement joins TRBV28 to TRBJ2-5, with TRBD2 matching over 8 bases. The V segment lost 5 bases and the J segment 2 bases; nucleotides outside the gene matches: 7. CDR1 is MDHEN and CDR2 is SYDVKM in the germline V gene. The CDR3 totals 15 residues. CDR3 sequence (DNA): TGTGCCAGCAGTACCCGGGGGGGCCTACAAGAGACCCAGTACTTC. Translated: CASSTRGGLQETQYF. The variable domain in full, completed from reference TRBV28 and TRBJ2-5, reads DVKVTQSSRYLVKRTGEKVFLECVQDMDHENMFWYRQDPGLGLRLIYFSYDVKMKEKGDIPEGYSVSREKKERFSLILESASTNQTSMYLCASSTRGGLQETQYFGPGTRLLVL.

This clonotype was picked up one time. CDR3 loop: CSARAGVGEQYF. The CDR3 DNA sequence: TGCAGTGCTAGGGCGGGAGTGGGTGAGCAGTACTTC. The V gene is TRBV20-1, the J gene TRBJ2-7; 7 positions match TRBD2. Germline trimming cut 3 bases from V and 7 bases from J; bases unmatched to any gene: 6. Germline values: CDR1 DFQATT, CDR2 SNEGSKA (reference sequence). The CDR3 totals 12 residues.

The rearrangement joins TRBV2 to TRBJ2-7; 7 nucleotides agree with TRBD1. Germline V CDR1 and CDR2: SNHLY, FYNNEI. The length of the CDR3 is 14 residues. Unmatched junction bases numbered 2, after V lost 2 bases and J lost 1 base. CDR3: CASSEMTGSYEQYF. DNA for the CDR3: TGTGCCAGCAGTGAAATGACAGGGTCCTACGAGCAGTACTTC.

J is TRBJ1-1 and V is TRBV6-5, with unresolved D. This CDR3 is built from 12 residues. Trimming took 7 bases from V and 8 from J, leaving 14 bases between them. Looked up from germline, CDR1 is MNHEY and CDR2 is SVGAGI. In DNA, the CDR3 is TGTGCCAGCACCTCGAGCTCTACGGAAGCTTTCTTT. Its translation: CASTSSSTEAFF.

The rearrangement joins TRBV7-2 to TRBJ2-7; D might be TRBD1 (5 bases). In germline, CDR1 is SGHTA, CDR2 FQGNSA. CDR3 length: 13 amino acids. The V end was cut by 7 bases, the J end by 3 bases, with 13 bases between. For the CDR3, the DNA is TGTGCCAGCAAGGGGCAGAATATCTACGAGCAGTACTTC. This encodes CASKGQNIYEQYF.

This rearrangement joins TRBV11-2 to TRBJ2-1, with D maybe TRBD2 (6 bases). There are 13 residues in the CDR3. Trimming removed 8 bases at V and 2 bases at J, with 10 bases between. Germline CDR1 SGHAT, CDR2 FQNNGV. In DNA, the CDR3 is TGTGCCAGCGGACTAACTCCCTACAATGAGCAGTTCTTC. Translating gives CASGLTPYNEQFF. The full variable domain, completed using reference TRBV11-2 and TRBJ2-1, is EAGVAQSPRYKIIEKRQSVAFWCNPISGHATLYWYQQILGQGPKLLIQFQNNGVVDDSQLPKDRFSAERLKGVDSTLKIQPAKLEDSAVYLCASGLTPYNEQFFGPGTRLTVL.

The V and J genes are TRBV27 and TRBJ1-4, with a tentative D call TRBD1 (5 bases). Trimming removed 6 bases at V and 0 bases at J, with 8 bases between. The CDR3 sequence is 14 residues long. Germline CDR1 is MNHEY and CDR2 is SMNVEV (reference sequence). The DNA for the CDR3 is TGTGCCAGCAGCGGGGGTGCAACTAATGAAAAACTGTTTTTT. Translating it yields CASSGGATNEKLFF.

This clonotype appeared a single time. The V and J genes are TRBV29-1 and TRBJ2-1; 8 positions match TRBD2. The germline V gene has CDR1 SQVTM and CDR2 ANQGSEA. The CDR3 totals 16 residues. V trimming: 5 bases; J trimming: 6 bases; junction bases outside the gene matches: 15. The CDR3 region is CSVRPAGGGPGNEQFF. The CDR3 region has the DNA TGCAGCGTTCGCCCGGCGGGGGGAGGGCCGGGCAATGAGCAGTTCTTC.

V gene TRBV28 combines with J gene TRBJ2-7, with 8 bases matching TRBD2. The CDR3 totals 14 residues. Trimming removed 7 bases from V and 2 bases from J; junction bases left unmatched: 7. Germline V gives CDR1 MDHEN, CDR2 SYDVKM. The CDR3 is CASTPGSGTYEQYF. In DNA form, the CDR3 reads TGTGCCAGCACCCCGGGTAGCGGGACCTACGAGCAGTACTTC. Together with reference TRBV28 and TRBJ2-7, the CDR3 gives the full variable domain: DVKVTQSSRYLVKRTGEKVFLECVQDMDHENMFWYRQDPGLGLRLIYFSYDVKMKEKGDIPEGYSVSREKKERFSLILESASTNQTSMYLCASTPGSGTYEQYFGPGTRLTVT.

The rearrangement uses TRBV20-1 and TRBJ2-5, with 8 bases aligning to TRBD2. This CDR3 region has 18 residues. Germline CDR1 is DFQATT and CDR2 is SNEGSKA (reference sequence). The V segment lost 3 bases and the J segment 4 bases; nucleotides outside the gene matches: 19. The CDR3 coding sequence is TGCAGTGCTAGTCAACGGCCCCTGGGTAGCGGGGCGTCAGAGACCCAGTACTTC. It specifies CSASQRPLGSGASETQYF.

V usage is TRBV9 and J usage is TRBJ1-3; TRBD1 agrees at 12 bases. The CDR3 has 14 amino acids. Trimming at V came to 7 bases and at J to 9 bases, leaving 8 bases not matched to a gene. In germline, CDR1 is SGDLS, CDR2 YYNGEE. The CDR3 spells CASDPGQGAGTIYF. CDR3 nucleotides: TGTGCCAGCGACCCGGGACAGGGGGCCGGCACCATATATTTT.